The 9 T cell receptor beta chains below come from one sample, sequenced in a study of blood T cells in healthy people across ages. The second PCR ran about 6 to 12 cycles with a sample-barcoded 5' primer and J-beta primers. TCRdb re-called the 5' RACE reads through MiXCR, storing one row per CDR3 protein. This table has approximately 780,000 distinct CDR3 sequences, around 24% appearing once. The sample also formed part of further work on T cells of mothers and their children.

Material: blood. Every receptor here comes from a boy aged 5 to 17 in good health.

The rearrangement links TRBV20-1 to TRBJ2-5, with a tentative D call TRBD1 (6 bases). Trimming cost V 3 bases and J 5 bases, with 16 bases left between them. The CDR3 covers 14 residues. Germline V gives CDR1 DFQATT, CDR2 SNEGSKA (reference sequence). CDR3 protein: CSASSLTGSETQYF. The CDR3 coding sequence is TGCAGTGCTAGCTCCCTGACAGGATCGGAGACCCAGTACTTC.

V and J are TRBV11-2 and TRBJ2-7; 9 positions match TRBD1. This CDR3 is built from 16 residues. With V trimmed by 1 base and J by 3 bases, 7 bases remained unmatched. Germline V CDR1 and CDR2: SGHAT, FQNNGV. The CDR3 nucleotides read TGTGCCAGCAGCTTAGCCGCGGGACAGGGCGGCTACGAGCAGTACTTC. Amino acids: CASSLAAGQGGYEQYF.

V is TRBV20-1 and J is TRBJ1-5; possibly TRBD1 for D (6 bases). Per the germline V gene, CDR1 is DFQATT and CDR2 is SNEGSKA (reference sequence). The CDR3 contains 13 residues. Deletions cut 3 bases from V and 7 bases from J, with 13 bases between. The CDR3 DNA is TGCAGTGCTAGTGCACAGGGAGGGCAGCCCCAGCATTTT. Protein: CSASAQGGQPQHF.

J is TRBJ2-3 and V is TRBV7-2; TRBD2 aligns across 8 bases. Germline V lookup: CDR1 SGHTA, CDR2 FQGNSA. V dropped 1 base and J dropped 6; count of bases not matched to a gene: 12. The CDR3 runs to 17 residues. As DNA, the CDR3 is TGTGCCAGCAGCTTAGTGGGTGGAGCGGGGGCAGAGGATACGCAGTATTTT. This sequence encodes CASSLVGGAGAEDTQYF.

This clonotype has just a few counts. This chain connects TRBV6-1 to TRBJ2-2; 9 positions agree with TRBD1. The CDR3 sequence is 14 residues long. Germline loops: CDR1 MNHNS, CDR2 SASEGT. After removal of 6 bases from V and 8 bases from J, the junction contained 7 bases not matched to a gene. CDR3 sequence (DNA): TGTGCCAGCAGCCCGGGACAGGGACTTGGGGAGCTGTTTTTT. Its protein is CASSPGQGLGELFF.

This CDR3 is CASSQGTGGNTIYF. DNA of the CDR3: TGTGCCAGCTCACAAGGGACAGGAGGAAACACCATATATTTT. V usage is TRBV2 and J usage is TRBJ1-3, with TRBD1 matching over 8 bases. Germline trimming cut 8 bases from V and 4 bases from J; bases unmatched to any gene: 7. The CDR3 contains 14 residues. The germline gives CDR1 SNHLY, CDR2 FYNNEI. The complete variable domain, with remaining parts taken from reference TRBV2 and TRBJ1-3, reads EPEVTQTPSHQVTQMGQEVILRCVPISNHLYFYWYRQILGQKVEFLVSFYNNEISEKSEIFDDQFSVERPDGSNFTLKIRSTKLEDSAMYFCASSQGTGGNTIYFGEGSWLTVV.

The genes are TRBV9 and TRBJ1-2; no firm D call. Trimming left V 0 bases short and J 4 bases short, with 13 bases between. CDR1 SGDLS and CDR2 YYNGEE come from the germline V gene. The CDR3 totals 15 residues. CDR3 loop: CASSVGSSPGYGYTF. CDR3 nucleotide sequence: TGTGCCAGCAGCGTAGGTTCCAGCCCGGGCTATGGCTACACCTTC.

This clonotype was found a few times. The chain is built from TRBV28 and TRBJ1-4; D is possibly TRBD1 (6 bases). CDR1 and CDR2 (germline): MDHEN, SYDVKM. This CDR3 comprises 15 residues. V lost 2 bases and J 8 bases, leaving 15 bases between the germline ends. The CDR3, as DNA: TGTGCCAGCAGTTTAGGGACATTAGCAGGGGAAAAACTGTTTTTT. This gives the protein CASSLGTLAGEKLFF.

A few counts support this clonotype. The chain is built from TRBV20-1 and TRBJ2-3; 7 nucleotides align to TRBD2. CDR3 length: 14 residues. V shed 0 bases and J 7 bases; nucleotides not matched to a gene: 7. The germline V gene encodes CDR1 DFQATT and CDR2 SNEGSKA (reference sequence). The CDR3 DNA is TGCAGTGCTAGAGATTCTAGCGGCGGATATACGCAGTATTTT. This sequence encodes CSARDSSGGYTQYF.